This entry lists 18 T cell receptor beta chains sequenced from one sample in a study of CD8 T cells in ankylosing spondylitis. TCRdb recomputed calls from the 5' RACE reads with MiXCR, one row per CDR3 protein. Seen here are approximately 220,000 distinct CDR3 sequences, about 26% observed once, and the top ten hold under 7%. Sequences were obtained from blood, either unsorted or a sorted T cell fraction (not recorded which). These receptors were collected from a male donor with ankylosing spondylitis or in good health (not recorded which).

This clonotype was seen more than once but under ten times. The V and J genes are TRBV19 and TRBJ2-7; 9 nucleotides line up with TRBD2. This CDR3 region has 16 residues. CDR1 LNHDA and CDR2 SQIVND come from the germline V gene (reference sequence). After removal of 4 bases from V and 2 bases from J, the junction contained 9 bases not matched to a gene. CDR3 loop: CASSTQTASGTYEQYF. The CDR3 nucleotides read TGTGCCAGTAGTACGCAGACGGCTAGCGGGACCTACGAGCAGTACTTC.

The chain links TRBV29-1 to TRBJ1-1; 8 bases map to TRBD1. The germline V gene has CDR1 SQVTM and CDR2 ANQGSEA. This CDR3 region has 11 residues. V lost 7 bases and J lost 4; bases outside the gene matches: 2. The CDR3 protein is CSGRGPTEAFF. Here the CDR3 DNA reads TGCAGCGGCAGGGGGCCCACTGAAGCTTTCTTT.

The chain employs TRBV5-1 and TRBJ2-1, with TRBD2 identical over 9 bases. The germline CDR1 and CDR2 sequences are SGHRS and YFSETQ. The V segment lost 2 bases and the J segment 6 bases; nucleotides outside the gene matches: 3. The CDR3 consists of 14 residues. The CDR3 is CASSLVAGVNEQFF. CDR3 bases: TGCGCCAGCAGCTTAGTAGCGGGAGTCAATGAGCAGTTCTTC.

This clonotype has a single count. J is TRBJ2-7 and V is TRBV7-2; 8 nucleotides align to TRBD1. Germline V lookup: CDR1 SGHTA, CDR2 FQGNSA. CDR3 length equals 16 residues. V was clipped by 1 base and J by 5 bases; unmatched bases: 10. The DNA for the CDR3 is TGTGCCAGCAGCTTAGGCGCTGGACAGGGAGTCGACGAGCAGTACTTC. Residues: CASSLGAGQGVDEQYF.

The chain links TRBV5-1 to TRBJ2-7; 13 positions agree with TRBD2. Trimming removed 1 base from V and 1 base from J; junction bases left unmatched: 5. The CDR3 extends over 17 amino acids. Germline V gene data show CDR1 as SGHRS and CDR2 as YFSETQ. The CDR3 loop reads CASSLQLAGGLSYEQYF. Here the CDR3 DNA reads TGCGCCAGCAGCTTGCAACTAGCGGGAGGGTTGTCCTACGAGCAGTACTTC.

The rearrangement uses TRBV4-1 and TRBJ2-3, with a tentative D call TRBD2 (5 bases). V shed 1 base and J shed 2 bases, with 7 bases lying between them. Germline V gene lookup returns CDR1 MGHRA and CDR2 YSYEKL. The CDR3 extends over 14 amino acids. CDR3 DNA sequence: TGCGCCAGCAGCCAAGTGGAGGCCACAGATACGCAGTATTTT. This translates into CASSQVEATDTQYF.

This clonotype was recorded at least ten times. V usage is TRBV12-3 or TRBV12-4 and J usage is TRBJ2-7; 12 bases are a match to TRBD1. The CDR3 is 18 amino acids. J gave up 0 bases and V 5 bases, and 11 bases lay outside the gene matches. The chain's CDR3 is CASSQGTGGGRLSYEQYF. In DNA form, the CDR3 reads TGTGCCAGCAGTCAAGGGACAGGGGGCGGACGTCTCTCCTACGAGCAGTACTTC.

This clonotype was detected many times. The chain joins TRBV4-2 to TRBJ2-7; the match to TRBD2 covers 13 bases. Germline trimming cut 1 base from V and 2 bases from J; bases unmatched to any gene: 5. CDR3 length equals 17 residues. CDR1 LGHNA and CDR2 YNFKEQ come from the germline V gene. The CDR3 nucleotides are TGTGCCAGCAGCCAAGGGACTAGCGGGAGAGACCCCTACGAGCAGTACTTC. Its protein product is CASSQGTSGRDPYEQYF.

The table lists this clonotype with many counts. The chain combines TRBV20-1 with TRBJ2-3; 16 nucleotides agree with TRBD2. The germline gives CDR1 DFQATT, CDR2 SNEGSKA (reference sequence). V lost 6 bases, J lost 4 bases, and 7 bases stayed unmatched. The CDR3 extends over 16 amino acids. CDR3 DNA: TGCAGTGCCACGGGACTAGCGGGAGGGAACGCAGATACGCAGTATTTT. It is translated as CSATGLAGGNADTQYF.

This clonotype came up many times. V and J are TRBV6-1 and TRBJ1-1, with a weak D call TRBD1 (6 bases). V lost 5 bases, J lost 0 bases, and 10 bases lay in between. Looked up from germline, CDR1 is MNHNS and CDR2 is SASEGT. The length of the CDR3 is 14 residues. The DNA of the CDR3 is TGTGCCAGCAGTCCCCGGACAGTGAACACTGAAGCTTTCTTT. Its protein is CASSPRTVNTEAFF.

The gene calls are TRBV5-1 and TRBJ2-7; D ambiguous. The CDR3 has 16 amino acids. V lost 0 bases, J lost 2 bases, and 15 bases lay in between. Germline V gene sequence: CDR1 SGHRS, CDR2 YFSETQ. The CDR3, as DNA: TGCGCCAGCAGCTTGGGTGGGAAGGGTATCGCCTACGAGCAGTACTTC. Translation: CASSLGGKGIAYEQYF.

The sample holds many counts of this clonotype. DNA for the CDR3: TGTGCCAGCAGCATTAGCGGGAGTCGGTACGAGCAGTACTTC. Protein sequence: CASSISGSRYEQYF. The chain carries TRBV7-8 and TRBJ2-7, with 9 bases aligning to TRBD2. Germline CDR1 and CDR2: SGHVS and FQNEAQ. J gave up 4 bases and V 5 bases, and 6 bases lay outside the gene matches. The CDR3 loop spans 14 amino acids.

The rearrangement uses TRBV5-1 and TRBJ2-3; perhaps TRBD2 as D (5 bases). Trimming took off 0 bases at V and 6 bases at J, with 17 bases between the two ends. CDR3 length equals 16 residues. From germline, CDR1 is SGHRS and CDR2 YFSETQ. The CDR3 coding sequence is TGCGCCAGCAGCTTGGGGGCGAGGGCCCAAGTGGATACGCAGTATTTT. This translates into CASSLGARAQVDTQYF.

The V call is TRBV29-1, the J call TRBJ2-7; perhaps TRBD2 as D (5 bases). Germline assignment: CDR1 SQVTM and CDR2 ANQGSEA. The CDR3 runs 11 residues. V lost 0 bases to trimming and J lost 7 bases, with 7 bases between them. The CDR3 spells CSVEDPGEQYF. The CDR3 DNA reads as TGCAGCGTTGAAGATCCGGGGGAGCAGTACTTC.

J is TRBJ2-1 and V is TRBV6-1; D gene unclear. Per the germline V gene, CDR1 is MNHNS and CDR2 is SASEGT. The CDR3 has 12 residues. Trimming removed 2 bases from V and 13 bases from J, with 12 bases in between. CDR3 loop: CASSEKKAVQFF. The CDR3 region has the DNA TGTGCCAGCAGTGAAAAAAAGGCCGTTCAGTTCTTC.

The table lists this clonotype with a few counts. In DNA form, the CDR3 reads TGCAGTGCTACCATAGCGGGAGACTACGAGCAGTACTTC. Residues: CSATIAGDYEQYF. The chain uses TRBV20-1 and TRBJ2-7; 9 nucleotides align to TRBD2. This CDR3 has 13 amino acids. Germline CDR1 DFQATT, CDR2 SNEGSKA (reference sequence). The V segment lost 4 bases and the J segment 3 bases; nucleotides outside the gene matches: 4.

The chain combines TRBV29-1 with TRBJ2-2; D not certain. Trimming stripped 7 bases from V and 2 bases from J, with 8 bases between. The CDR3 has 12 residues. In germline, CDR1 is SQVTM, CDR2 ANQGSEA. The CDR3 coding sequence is TGCAGCGGGCGGAGCAACACCGGGGAGCTGTTTTTT. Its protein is CSGRSNTGELFF.

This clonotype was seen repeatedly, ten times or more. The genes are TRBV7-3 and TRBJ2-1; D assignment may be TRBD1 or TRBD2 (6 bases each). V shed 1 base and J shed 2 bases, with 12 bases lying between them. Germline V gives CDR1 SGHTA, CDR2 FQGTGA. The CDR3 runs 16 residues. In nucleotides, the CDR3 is TGTGCCAGCAGCTTAAGAGGGGGGCATGCCTACAATGAGCAGTTCTTC. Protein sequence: CASSLRGGHAYNEQFF.